The sequence of this T cell receptor beta chain was determined in a study of tumor-infiltrating lymphocytes in primary liver carcinoma. This clonotype was found many times. The CDR3 contains 12 residues. V gave up 2 bases and J gave up 6 bases, with 5 bases separating them. CDR1 and CDR2 (germline): MNHEY, SVGAGI. The investigators made TCR beta cDNA from about 500 ng total RNA, using a constant-region primer. Three rounds of nested multiplex PCR with slightly modified ARM-PCR produced TCR beta libraries. TRBV1-TRBV30 forward and Cbeta reverse primers drove the first two roughly 10-cycle rounds. A single record per CDR3 protein comes from TCRdb applying MiXCR to the multiplex PCR reads. The sample has about 310,000 distinct CDR3 sequences, around three fifths seen once. Germline DNA was also extracted, and blood RNA derived from unsorted whole blood.

The sequenced sample was peripheral blood. The chain recombines TRBV6-5 with TRBJ1-5; D remains ambiguous. This receptor was taken from a woman younger than 45 with primary liver carcinoma and hepatitis B virus infection. CDR3 DNA sequence: TGTGCCAGCAGTTACGCTGGTCAGCCCCAGCATTTT. Translation gives CASSYAGQPQHF.